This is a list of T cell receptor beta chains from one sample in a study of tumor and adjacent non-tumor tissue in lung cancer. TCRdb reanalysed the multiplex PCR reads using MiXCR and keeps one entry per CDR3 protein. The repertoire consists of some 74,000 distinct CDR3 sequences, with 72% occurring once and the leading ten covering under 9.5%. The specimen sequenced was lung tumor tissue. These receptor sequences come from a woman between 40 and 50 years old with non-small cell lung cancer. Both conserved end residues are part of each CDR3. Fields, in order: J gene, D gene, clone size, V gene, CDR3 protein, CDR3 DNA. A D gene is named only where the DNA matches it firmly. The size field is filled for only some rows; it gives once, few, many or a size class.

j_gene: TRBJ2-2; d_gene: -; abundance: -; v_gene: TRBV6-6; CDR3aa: CANCCEDTNIGELFF; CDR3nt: TGTGCCAACTGTTGCGAAGATACGAACATCGGGGAGCTGTTTTTT
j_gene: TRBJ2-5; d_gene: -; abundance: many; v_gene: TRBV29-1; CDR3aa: CSVDRTAETQYF; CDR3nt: TGCAGCGTTGACCGGACAGCAGAGACCCAGTACTTC
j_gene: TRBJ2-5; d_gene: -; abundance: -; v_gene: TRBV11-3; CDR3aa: CDSSGRTQYF; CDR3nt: TGTGACAGCAGCGGACGGACTCAGTACTTC
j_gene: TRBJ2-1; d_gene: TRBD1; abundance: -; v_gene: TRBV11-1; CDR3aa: CASSLHRGCDQFF; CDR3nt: TGTGCTAGCAGCCTACACAGGGGATGTGATCAGTTCTTC
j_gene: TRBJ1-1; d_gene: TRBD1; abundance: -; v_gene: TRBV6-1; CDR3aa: CANGTTQGVNTEAFF; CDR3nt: TGTGCCAACGGTACAACCCAGGGGGTGAACACTGAAGCTTTCTTT
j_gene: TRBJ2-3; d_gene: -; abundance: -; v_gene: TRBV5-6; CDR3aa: CASNFNPLSTDTQYF; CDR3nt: TGTGCTAGCAACTTTAATCCCCTCAGCACAGATACGCAGTATTTT
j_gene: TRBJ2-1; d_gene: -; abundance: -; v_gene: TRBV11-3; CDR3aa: CVSSSRPGEYNEQFF; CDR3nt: TGTGTCAGCAGCTCCCGCCCTGGGGAATACAATGAGCAGTTCTTC
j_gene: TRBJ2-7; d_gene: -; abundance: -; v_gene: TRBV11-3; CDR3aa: CASSSRTNGGAEQYF; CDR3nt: TGTGCCAGCAGCTCCAGGACTAACGGGGGAGCCGAGCAGTATTTC
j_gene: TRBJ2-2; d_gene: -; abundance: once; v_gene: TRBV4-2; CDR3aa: CVSSHVYRVVTGELFF; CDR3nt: TGTGTCAGCAGCCATGTTTACAGGGTTGTCACCGGGGAGCTGTTTTTT
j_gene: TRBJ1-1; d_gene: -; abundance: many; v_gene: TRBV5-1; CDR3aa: CASNSHRDRVAFF; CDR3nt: TGCGCCAGCAACTCCCACAGGGACCGGGTAGCTTTCTTT
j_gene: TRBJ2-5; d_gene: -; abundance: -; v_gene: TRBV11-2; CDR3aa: CSSSLATMVGETQYF; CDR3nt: TGTTCCAGCAGCCTAGCCACCATGGTAGGGGAGACCCAGTACTTC
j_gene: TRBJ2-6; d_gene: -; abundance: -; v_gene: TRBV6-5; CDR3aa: CASKREGGGANVLIF; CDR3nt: TGTGCCAGCAAACGCGAGGGGGGTGGGGCCAACGTCCTGATTTTC
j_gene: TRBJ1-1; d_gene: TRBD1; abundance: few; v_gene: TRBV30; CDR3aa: CAWTRDSAEAFF; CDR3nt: TGTGCCTGGACTAGGGACAGCGCGGAAGCTTTCTTT
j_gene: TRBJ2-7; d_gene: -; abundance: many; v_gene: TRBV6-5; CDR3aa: CASTRSGPSDEQYF; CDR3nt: TGTGCCAGCACCAGATCGGGACCAAGTGACGAGCAGTACTTC
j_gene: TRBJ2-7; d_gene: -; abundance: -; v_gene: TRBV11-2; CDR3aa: CASSFSTAKEHYF; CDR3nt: TGTGCCAGCAGCTTTAGTACGGCGAAGGAGCACTACTTC
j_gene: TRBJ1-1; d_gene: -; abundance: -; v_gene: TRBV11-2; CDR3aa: CTSSPWGNSEAFF; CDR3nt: TGTACCAGCAGCCCTTGGGGGAACTCTGAAGCTTTCTTT
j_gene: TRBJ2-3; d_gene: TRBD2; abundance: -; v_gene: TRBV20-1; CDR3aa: CSANEASGVSIDTHYF; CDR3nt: TGCAGTGCGAATGAAGCTAGCGGGGTTAGCATAGATACGCATTATTTT
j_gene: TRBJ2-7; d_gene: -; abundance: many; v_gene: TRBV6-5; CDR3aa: CASSYSMSGVSSYEQYF; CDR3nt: TGTGCCAGCAGTTACTCGATGTCAGGGGTCAGCTCCTACGAGCAGTACTTC
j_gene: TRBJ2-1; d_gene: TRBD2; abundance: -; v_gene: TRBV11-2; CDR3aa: CTSSFRATSGSVIEQFF; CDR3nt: TGTACCAGCAGCTTTCGGGCAACTAGCGGGAGTGTCATTGAGCAGTTCTTC
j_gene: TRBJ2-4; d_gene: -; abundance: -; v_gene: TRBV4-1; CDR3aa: CANSSPSRRATSIQYF; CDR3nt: TGCGCCAACAGCTCCCCCAGCAGGAGGGCTACGTCTATTCAGTACTTC
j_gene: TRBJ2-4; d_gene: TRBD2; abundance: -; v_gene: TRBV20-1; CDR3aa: CSAPGTSGGPKNIQNF; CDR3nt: TGCAGTGCTCCAGGGACTAGCGGGGGGCCGAAAAACATTCAGAACTTC
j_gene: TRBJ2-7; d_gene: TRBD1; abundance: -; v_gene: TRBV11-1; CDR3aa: CANSPRQGSYEQYF; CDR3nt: TGTGCCAACAGCCCCAGACAGGGATCCTACGAGCAGTACTTC